Below are 15 T cell receptor beta chains sequenced from a single sample in a study of CD8 T cells in ankylosing spondylitis. TCRdb re-called the 5' RACE reads with MiXCR, one entry per CDR3 protein. The profile shows 150,000 to 200,000 distinct CDR3 sequences, about an eighth of them singletons. Specimen: blood, either unsorted or a sorted T cell fraction (not recorded which). Source of these receptors: a female donor with ankylosing spondylitis or in good health (not recorded which).

J is TRBJ2-2 and V is TRBV9, with no clear D. V was clipped by 3 bases and J by 6 bases, with 6 bases between them. The CDR3 loop spans 12 amino acids. The V gene's germline CDR1 is SGDLS and CDR2 YYNGEE. CDR3 residues: CASSAFPGELFF. In nucleotides, the CDR3 is TGTGCCAGCAGCGCCTTCCCCGGGGAGCTGTTTTTT.

This clonotype was seen more than once but under ten times. The chain carries TRBV27 and TRBJ1-5, with 7 bases lining up with TRBD1. There are 15 residues in the CDR3. The germline gives CDR1 MNHEY, CDR2 SMNVEV (reference sequence). V shed 5 bases and J 5 bases; nucleotides not matched to a gene: 9. The CDR3 DNA reads TGTGCCAGCAGTACCGATACAGGGGCCCATCAGCCCCAGCATTTT. It encodes CASSTDTGAHQPQHF.

This clonotype has a handful of counts. The gene calls are TRBV11-2 and TRBJ2-3; D is uncertain. The germline V gene has CDR1 SGHAT and CDR2 FQNNGV. Between the trimmed V and J ends, which lost 0 bases and 6 bases, there was a span of 10 bases. The CDR3 extends over 14 amino acids. This CDR3 reads CASSLETRRDTQYF. The CDR3, as DNA: TGTGCCAGCAGCTTAGAGACCCGTCGGGATACGCAGTATTTT.

This clonotype was counted at least ten times. The chain recombines TRBV7-9 with TRBJ2-7; D assignment may be TRBD1 or TRBD2 (5 bases each). V lost 4 bases, J lost 0 bases, and 13 bases lay in between. The CDR3 consists of 15 residues. Germline loops: CDR1 SEHNR, CDR2 FQNEAQ (reference sequence). The CDR3 spells CASSSTGLSSYEQYF. For the CDR3, the DNA is TGTGCCAGCAGCTCCACGGGGCTTAGCTCCTACGAGCAGTACTTC.

This clonotype came up a few times. The rearrangement joins TRBV19 to TRBJ2-7; TRBD2 might be the D (6 bases). Trimming removed 7 bases at V and 3 bases at J, with 13 bases between. Germline V CDR1 and CDR2: LNHDA, SQIVND (reference sequence). This CDR3 comprises 13 residues. CDR3 nucleotide sequence: TGTGCCAGTAATTCCAACGGGGGCTACGAGCAGTACTTC. It specifies CASNSNGGYEQYF.

This clonotype was recorded at least ten times. V gene TRBV28 combines with J gene TRBJ2-7; 7 bases are shared with TRBD1. Germline V gene sequence: CDR1 MDHEN, CDR2 SYDVKM. The CDR3 has 15 amino acids. V shed 4 bases, J shed 8 bases, and the junction held 14 bases outside the gene matches. The CDR3, as DNA: TGTGCCAGCAGTTATCGGTGGGCAGGGGGAGATCAGCAGTACTTC. Its protein product is CASSYRWAGGDQQYF.

The chain recombines TRBV20-1 with TRBJ2-3; no reliable D call. Trimming cost V 2 bases and J 3 bases, with 12 bases left between them. From germline, CDR1 is DFQATT and CDR2 SNEGSKA (reference sequence). This CDR3 comprises 14 residues. This CDR3 reads CSARSRSGTDTQYF. As DNA, the CDR3 is TGCAGTGCTAGATCTCGGAGTGGGACAGATACGCAGTATTTT.

This clonotype came up many times. The DNA of the CDR3 is TGTGCCAGCAGTTTGAGGACAGGGAAGGCAGATACGCAGTATTTT. Amino acids: CASSLRTGKADTQYF. The rearrangement uses TRBV27 and TRBJ2-3; 8 nucleotides line up with TRBD1. V lost 3 bases and J lost 4; bases outside the gene matches: 6. The CDR3 contains 15 residues. The germline V gene has CDR1 MNHEY and CDR2 SMNVEV (reference sequence).

This clonotype has a handful of counts. The chain recombines TRBV14 with TRBJ2-7, with a tentative D call TRBD1 (6 bases). The germline V gene encodes CDR1 SGHDN and CDR2 FVKESK. Deletions cut 0 bases from V and 2 bases from J, with 8 bases between. This CDR3 is built from 14 residues. CDR3 region: CASSQENRAYEQYF. DNA for the CDR3: TGTGCCAGCAGCCAAGAAAACAGGGCCTACGAGCAGTACTTC.

In this sample, this clonotype turned up many times. The chain combines TRBV7-7 with TRBJ2-1; D is possibly TRBD2 (5 bases). Germline CDR1 is SSHAT and CDR2 is FNYEAQ (reference sequence). The CDR3 covers 15 residues. CDR3 nucleotides: TGTGCTTCAGCGGAGTCGAACAACCCACACAATGAGCAGTTCTTC. Translating it yields CASAESNNPHNEQFF. Variable domain in full (rest from reference TRBV7-7 and TRBJ2-1): GAGVSQSPRYKVTKRGQDVTLRCDPISSHATLYWYQQALGQGPEFLTYFNYEAQPDKSGLPSDRFSAERPEGSISTLTIQRTEQRDSAMYRCASAESNNPHNEQFFGPGTRLTVL.

This clonotype was observed many times. The chain employs TRBV27 and TRBJ1-1; D unresolved. CDR3 length equals 13 residues. The V end lost 3 bases, the J end lost 0 bases, and 5 bases lay between the germline ends. Germline lookup yields CDR1 MNHEY and CDR2 SMNVEV (reference sequence). The chain's CDR3 is CASSLTLNTEAFF. The CDR3 region has the DNA TGTGCCAGCAGTTTGACATTGAACACTGAAGCTTTCTTT.

This clonotype turned up a few times. The J gene is TRBJ2-1, the V gene TRBV7-2; D not resolved. The CDR3 runs to 15 residues. V lost 3 bases and J lost 0, with 9 bases in between. CDR1 and CDR2 (germline): SGHTA, FQGNSA. As DNA, the CDR3 is TGTGCCAGCAGCTTCGACGAGAGCTCCTACAATGAGCAGTTCTTC. The encoded protein is CASSFDESSYNEQFF.

This clonotype was recorded at least ten times. The CDR3 protein is CASSPITYTRQGSTEAFF. The CDR3 DNA follows: TGTGCCAGCAGCCCGATAACCTATACGAGACAGGGGTCCACTGAAGCTTTCTTT. The rearrangement links TRBV14 to TRBJ1-1; 8 bases agree with TRBD1. The CDR3 runs to 18 residues. Trimming cost V 4 bases and J 4 bases; bases outside gene matches: 17. CDR1 and CDR2 from the germline V gene are SGHDN and FVKESK.

The V gene is TRBV12-3 or TRBV12-4, the J gene TRBJ2-2; 15 nucleotides line up with TRBD2. V dropped 5 bases and J dropped 1; count of bases not matched to a gene: 8. The CDR3 loop spans 19 amino acids. The DNA for the CDR3 is TGTGCCAGCAGTCTCGGACTAGCGGGAGGGCCTAGGAACACCGGGGAGCTGTTTTTT. Its translation is CASSLGLAGGPRNTGELFF.

A few counts support this clonotype. The V and J genes are TRBV4-1 and TRBJ1-1; D is possibly TRBD1 (5 bases). Germline lookup yields CDR1 MGHRA and CDR2 YSYEKL. The CDR3 contains 14 residues. Deletions cut 5 bases from V and 4 bases from J, with 14 bases between. The CDR3 DNA reads as TGCGCCAGCAGCGGGACTAGGATGAGCACTGAAGCTTTCTTT. The encoded protein is CASSGTRMSTEAFF.